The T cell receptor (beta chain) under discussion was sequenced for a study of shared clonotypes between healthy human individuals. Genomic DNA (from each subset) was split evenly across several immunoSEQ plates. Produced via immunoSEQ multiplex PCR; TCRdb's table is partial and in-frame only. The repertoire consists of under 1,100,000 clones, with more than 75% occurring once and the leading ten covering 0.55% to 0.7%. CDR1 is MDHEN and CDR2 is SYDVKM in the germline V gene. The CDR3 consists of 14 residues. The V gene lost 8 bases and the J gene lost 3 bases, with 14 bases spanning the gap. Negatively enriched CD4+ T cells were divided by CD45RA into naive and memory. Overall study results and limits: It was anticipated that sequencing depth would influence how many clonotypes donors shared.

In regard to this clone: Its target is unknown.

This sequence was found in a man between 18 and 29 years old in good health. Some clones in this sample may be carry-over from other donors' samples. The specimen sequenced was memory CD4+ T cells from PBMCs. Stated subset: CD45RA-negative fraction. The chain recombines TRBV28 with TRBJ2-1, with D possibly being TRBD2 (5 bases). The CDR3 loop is CASGMASLYNEQFF. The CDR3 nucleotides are TGTGCCAGCGGAATGGCTAGCCTCTACAATGAGCAGTTCTTC.